The sequence of this T cell receptor (beta chain) was determined in a study of cytomegalovirus exposure and HLA in healthy donors. Across the study: Of the donors genotyped, 300 to 500 in all, 65% to 90% fell in the Caucasian-associated ancestry cluster.

Overall study results and limits: Most CMV-associated TCR beta chains appeared HLA-restricted in a later analysis. Donors belonging to an Asian-associated ancestry cluster reportedly showed fewer N-insertions in productive TCRs than the roughly 670-donor mean, according to what a later analysis found. Across donors, sequencing depth was assumed by presence/absence analyses to be roughly uniform.

The primer mix had 60 Vbeta and 13 Jbeta primers. Sequenced by immunoSEQ multiplex PCR; TCRdb stores in-frame clones only, minus some. The top ten hold just under 3% of the sample, which has 90,000 to 130,000 clones, around three quarters seen once. To note about this clone: No antigen is known for it.

The receptor was derived from a woman aged 18-30 years in good health and CMV-seropositive. The sequenced sample was PBMCs.

The CDR3 protein is CASSQTAFSNQPQHF. The CDR3 nucleotides read TGCGCCAGCAGCCAGACAGCATTTAGCAATCAGCCCCAGCATTTT. The chain is built from TRBV4-1 and TRBJ1-5; tentative D call: TRBD1 (5 bases). Germline CDR1 and CDR2: MGHRA and YSYEKL. This CDR3 comprises 15 residues. Trimming took 3 bases from V and 0 from J, leaving 9 bases between them.